These T cell receptor beta chains were read from a single sample in a study of shared clonotypes between healthy human individuals. Sequenced by immunoSEQ multiplex PCR; TCRdb stores in-frame clones only, minus some. The table shows 2 million to 2.5 million clones, with approximately 90% occurring only once. Sequencing was performed on naive CD4+ T cells from PBMCs. Receptors originate from a man younger than 35 in good health. Some clones in this sample may be carry-over from other donors' samples. The CDR3 runs from the conserved cysteine through the conserved F or W. The order of the fields is D gene, J gene, clone size, V gene, CDR3 protein, CDR3 DNA. A D gene is named only where the DNA matches it firmly. Clone size appears in some rows only: once, few, many, or a class for an expanded clone.

D: TRBD1; J: TRBJ2-7; size: .; V: TRBV5-1; CDR3: CASSGGTGRSEQYF; DNA: TGCGCCAGCAGCGGCGGGACAGGTCGTAGCGAGCAGTACTTC
D: TRBD1; J: TRBJ1-2; size: once; V: TRBV27; CDR3: CASSSPRAGGLGGYTF; DNA: TGTGCCAGCAGTTCCCCAAGGGCAGGGGGCTTGGGGGGCTACACCTTC
D: .; J: TRBJ2-3; size: .; V: TRBV29-1; CDR3: CSVDGRKLTDTQYF; DNA: TGCAGCGTTGACGGACGGAAACTCACAGATACGCAGTATTTT
D: .; J: TRBJ1-5; size: .; V: TRBV27; CDR3: CASSLKGNQPQHF; DNA: TGTGCCAGCAGTTTAAAGGGGAATCAGCCCCAGCATTTT
D: .; J: TRBJ2-2; size: .; V: TRBV12-5; CDR3: CASGLGGGVDTGELFF; DNA: TGTGCTAGTGGTTTGGGAGGTGGTGTCGATACCGGGGAGCTGTTTTTT
D: .; J: TRBJ2-1; size: .; V: TRBV7-9; CDR3: CASGDVSYNEQFF; DNA: TGTGCCAGCGGGGACGTCTCCTACAATGAGCAGTTCTTC
D: TRBD2; J: TRBJ2-3; size: .; V: TRBV19; CDR3: CASSIATSGSRGADTQYF; DNA: TGTGCCAGTAGTATAGCTACTAGCGGGAGTCGTGGGGCAGATACGCAGTATTTT
D: TRBD1; J: TRBJ2-3; size: once; V: TRBV29-1; CDR3: CSPTGVSSDTQYF; DNA: TGCAGCCCAACAGGGGTTTCTTCGGATACGCAGTATTTT
D: .; J: TRBJ1-1; size: few; V: TRBV5-6; CDR3: CASSLRRTPNTEAFF; DNA: TGTGCCAGCAGCTTGAGAAGGACACCGAACACTGAAGCTTTCTTT
D: .; J: TRBJ2-7; size: .; V: TRBV29-1; CDR3: CSVDPGKRNEQYF; DNA: TGCAGCGTTGACCCGGGAAAGAGGAACGAGCAGTACTTC
D: TRBD1; J: TRBJ1-5; size: few; V: TRBV27; CDR3: CASSGDRNNQPQHF; DNA: TGTGCCAGCAGTGGGGACAGGAACAATCAGCCCCAGCATTTT
D: .; J: TRBJ2-5; size: .; V: TRBV5-4; CDR3: CASSLGGRAETQYF; DNA: TGTGCCAGCAGCCTGGGAGGCCGCGCAGAGACCCAGTACTTC
D: .; J: TRBJ1-4; size: .; V: TRBV5-8; CDR3: CASSSNRARGEKLFF; DNA: TGTGCCAGCAGCTCCAACAGGGCGCGTGGTGAAAAACTGTTTTTT
D: .; J: TRBJ2-7; size: .; V: TRBV4-2; CDR3: CASSQEVTVPPYEQYF; DNA: TGTGCCAGCAGTCAAGAAGTGACCGTCCCCCCCTACGAGCAGTACTTC
D: .; J: TRBJ1-4; size: .; V: TRBV19; CDR3: CASSILGRQLFF; DNA: TGTGCCAGTAGTATTTTGGGCCGCCAACTGTTTTTT
D: .; J: TRBJ1-2; size: once; V: TRBV4-1; CDR3: CASSQGAPQRNGYTF; DNA: TGCGCCAGCAGCCAAGGTGCCCCCCAACGGAATGGCTACACCTTC